This paragraph covers one T cell receptor (beta chain) sequence. Its antigen is undetermined. The data belong to a study of T cell responses to AZD1222 COVID-19 vaccine. Notes on the study in general: Nearly half of unique spike-specific TCRs reportedly avoided B.1.351 and B.1.1.7 mutated regions.

This CDR3 spans 15 amino acids. Germline V gives CDR1 SEHNR, CDR2 FQNEAQ (reference sequence). V trimming: 5 bases; J trimming: 7 bases; junction bases outside the gene matches: 8. Method: immunoSEQ multiplex PCR; TCRdb's copy keeps in-frame clones and lacks some. The table includes approximately 200,000 clones, approximately 91% detected once. The source of this sequence is an adult who received the AZD1222 COVID-19 vaccine. The sample consisted of peripheral blood, taken 28 days after the second AZD1222 dose. J is TRBJ1-2 and V is TRBV7-9; the match to TRBD1 covers 12 bases. The CDR3 sequence: CASSQGQGARGGYTF. The CDR3 DNA is TGTGCCAGCAGCCAGGGACAGGGGGCGCGTGGTGGCTACACCTTC.